This entry concerns a single T cell receptor (beta chain). The protocol was immunoSEQ multiplex PCR, while the TCRdb copy is restricted to in-frame clones and leaves out a portion. The table lists approximately 200,000 clones, 70% to 90% of them singletons. This record belongs to a study of blood T cell repertoires in COVID-19. Study in general: Sample material is recorded as cDNA or gDNA derived from T cells, B-cell-depleted T cells, or PBMCs.

CDR1 and CDR2 (germline): MDHEN, SYDVKM. CDR3 size: 12 residues. V lost 4 bases and J 7 bases, leaving 10 bases between the germline ends. The chain couples TRBV28 to TRBJ1-2, with D unresolved. Sequenced input: peripheral blood. This clonotype was sampled from a human donor with active or convalescent COVID-19. The donor label of this sample is uncertain. The CDR3 region is CASSSRHAGYTF. CDR3 nucleotide sequence: TGTGCCAGCAGTTCGAGGCACGCTGGCTACACCTTC.